The subject of this entry is one T cell receptor (beta chain). The antigen remains unidentified. Prior autoimmune disease or systemic immunosuppression barred patients. Blood was sampled at baseline, cycle 4 day 1, and cycle 7 day 1. The sample originates from a study of OX40 agonist ivuxolimab in advanced cancers. Broader study findings: Patients with a partial response at 0.1-3.0 mg/kg had among the lowest clonal expansion. Certain nonresponders likewise exhibited a low normalized T-cell clonal expansion.

Data came from immunoSEQ multiplex PCR; TCRdb stores just in-frame clones and leaves some out. The sample lists roughly 80,000 clones, around 87% occurring once. The germline gives CDR1 SGDLS, CDR2 YYNGEE. V was pared by 4 bases and J by 5 bases, with 3 bases of the junction left unmatched. CDR3 length equals 15 residues. The sequence derives from an adult with an advanced solid tumor such as melanoma, head and neck, liver or kidney cancer. The J gene is TRBJ2-3, the V gene TRBV9; 14 bases agree with TRBD2. The sequences come from CD4+ or CD8+ T cells sorted from blood, collected in a trial of the OX40 agonist ivuxolimab. The CDR3 region is CASSTGTSGGDTQYF. CDR3 coding DNA: TGTGCCAGCAGCACCGGGACTAGCGGGGGAGATACGCAGTATTTT.